This entry lists 16 T cell receptor beta chains sequenced from one sample in a study of blood T cell repertoires in COVID-19. Measured with immunoSEQ multiplex PCR; TCRdb has only the in-frame clones, and not every one. The sample carries approximately 170,000 clones, around four fifths recorded once. Sample: peripheral blood. These receptors all come from an elderly woman with COVID-19, enrolled during active disease.

The CDR3 here is CASRTSGTDNYGYTF. CDR3 in DNA: TGTGCCAGCAGAACGTCCGGGACAGACAACTATGGCTACACCTTC. The chain combines TRBV27 with TRBJ1-2; 7 nucleotides line up with TRBD1. CDR1 and CDR2 (germline): MNHEY, SMNVEV (reference sequence). The length of the CDR3 is 15 residues. The V segment lost 6 bases and the J segment 2 bases; nucleotides outside the gene matches: 9.

The chain recombines TRBV7-9 with TRBJ2-3; 9 nucleotides align to TRBD2. V was clipped by 2 bases and J by 0 bases; unmatched bases: 3. Germline CDR1 is SEHNR and CDR2 is FQNEAQ (reference sequence). The CDR3 covers 16 residues. In DNA, the CDR3 is TGTGCCAGCAGCTTATTAACTAGCGGGAGCACAGATACGCAGTATTTT. It codes for CASSLLTSGSTDTQYF.

The chain uses TRBV9 and TRBJ2-7; D is unclear. V was pared by 0 bases and J by 2 bases, with 9 bases between. CDR3 length: 14 amino acids. Per germline, CDR1 SGDLS and CDR2 YYNGEE. The CDR3 coding sequence is TGTGCCAGCAGCGTAGCCAGGCCAGCCTACGAGCAGTACTTC. It specifies CASSVARPAYEQYF.

The chain combines TRBV18 with TRBJ1-1; 7 nucleotides line up with TRBD1. The junction had 4 bases not matched to a gene; V was cut back by 4 bases and J by 5 bases. The CDR3 has 13 amino acids. The germline gives CDR1 KGHSH, CDR2 LQKENI. In DNA form, the CDR3 reads TGTGCCAGCTCACAGGGGGCGGTGACTGAAGCTTTCTTT. Amino acids: CASSQGAVTEAFF.

This clone was counted once. V is TRBV13 and J is TRBJ2-1; 7 bases agree with TRBD2. V lost 4 bases, J lost 6 bases, and 12 bases stayed unmatched. The CDR3 has 16 amino acids. Per the germline V gene, CDR1 is PRHDT and CDR2 is FYEKMQ (reference sequence). CDR3 residues: CASSWRAGRFPNEQFF. CDR3 coding DNA: TGTGCCAGCAGCTGGAGAGCGGGAAGGTTTCCCAATGAGCAGTTCTTC. Using reference TRBV13 and TRBJ2-1 for the parts outside the CDR3, the full variable domain is AAGVIQSPRHLIKEKRETATLKCYPIPRHDTVYWYQQGPGQDPQFLISFYEKMQSDKGSIPDRFSAQQFSDYHSELNMSSLELGDSALYFCASSWRAGRFPNEQFFGPGTRLTVL.

The genes are TRBV10-1 and TRBJ2-3; 7 nucleotides line up with TRBD1. J lost 13 bases, V lost 3 bases, and 10 bases had no gene match. Germline V gene lookup returns CDR1 WNHNN and CDR2 SYGVQD (reference sequence). The CDR3 contains 13 residues. The CDR3 region is CASSDKFTGVKYF. DNA of the CDR3: TGCGCCAGCAGTGATAAGTTTACAGGGGTGAAGTATTTT.

This chain joins TRBV7-8 and TRBJ1-4, with D possibly matching TRBD1 (5 bases). The V and J ends lost 9 bases and 2 bases respectively, with 13 bases between them. Germline-derived CDR1 and CDR2 are SGHVS and FQNEAQ. CDR3 length: 14 residues. The chain's CDR3 is CASSGGGTNEKLFF. CDR3 DNA: TGTGCCAGTTCCGGGGGGGGTACTAATGAAAAACTGTTTTTT.

This clone was seen more than once but under ten times. The CDR3 nucleotides are TGTGCCAGCAGTGAAGCACGGCGGATCTACGAGCAGTACTTC. This translates into CASSEARRIYEQYF. V usage is TRBV6-1 and J usage is TRBJ2-7; D not certain. This CDR3 region has 14 residues. Germline CDR1 reads MNHNS; CDR2 reads SASEGT. The V and J ends lost 0 bases and 3 bases respectively, with 9 bases between them.

The chain carries TRBV10-3 and TRBJ2-3, with D perhaps matching TRBD1 (6 bases). The CDR3 covers 14 residues. Trimming took 10 bases from V and 5 from J, leaving 19 bases between them. Looked up from germline, CDR1 is ENHRY and CDR2 is SYGVKD. CDR3 DNA: TGTGCCACCCTAAGAGGACAGCTCGAAGATACGCAGTATTTT. This codes for CATLRGQLEDTQYF.

The chain has TRBV11-2 and TRBJ2-3; 8 bases map to TRBD2. The V segment lost 0 bases and the J segment 5 bases; nucleotides outside the gene matches: 10. CDR1 and CDR2 from the germline V gene are SGHAT and FQNNGV. This CDR3 spans 17 amino acids. The DNA for the CDR3 is TGTGCCAGCAGCTTAGACGGGCGGGGGGCCGGGATAGATACGCAGTATTTT. Translated, it gives CASSLDGRGAGIDTQYF.

This clone was seen only once. This rearrangement joins TRBV27 to TRBJ2-3; 7 bases map to TRBD2. Germline V gene lookup returns CDR1 MNHEY and CDR2 SMNVEV (reference sequence). The CDR3 is 13 residues long. V was pared by 7 bases and J by 8 bases, with 9 bases of the junction left unmatched. The DNA for the CDR3 is TGTGCCAGCACCACGGAGGGAGGGCGTACGCAGTATTTT. Translation: CASTTEGGRTQYF.

This chain uses TRBV27 with TRBJ1-2; 8 bases are shared with TRBD1. Germline V gene sequence: CDR1 MNHEY, CDR2 SMNVEV (reference sequence). J was trimmed by 7 bases and V by 8 bases; bases with no gene match: 15. This CDR3 contains 15 residues. The CDR3 DNA sequence: TGTGCCAGCCGCCAACCCGGACAGGGAAAACTTGGCTACACCTTC. Amino acids: CASRQPGQGKLGYTF.

J is TRBJ2-2 and V is TRBV5-6; 9 bases match TRBD2. Germline CDR1 reads SGHDT; CDR2 reads YYEEEE. This CDR3 is built from 18 residues. Trimming cost V 1 base and J 3 bases; bases outside gene matches: 10. CDR3 protein: CASSLFLETSGYTGELFF. The CDR3 coding sequence is TGTGCCAGCAGCTTGTTTTTGGAGACTAGCGGTTACACCGGGGAGCTGTTTTTT.

The chain recombines TRBV4-1 with TRBJ2-7; D gene ambiguous. This CDR3 is built from 16 residues. CDR1 MGHRA and CDR2 YSYEKL come from the germline V gene. The V end lost 5 bases, the J end lost 0 bases, and 17 bases lay between the germline ends. CDR3 in DNA: TGCGCCAGCAGCGTCAGTCTGGCAGGATTCTCCTACGAGCAGTACTTC. Its protein product is CASSVSLAGFSYEQYF.

The chain is built from TRBV3-1 (or the pseudogene TRBV3-2) and TRBJ2-5; D perhaps matches TRBD2 (5 bases). CDR1 LGHDT and CDR2 YNNKEL come from the germline V gene (reference sequence). The length of the CDR3 is 11 residues. Trimming took off 6 bases at V and 5 bases at J, with 7 bases between the two ends. DNA of the CDR3: TGTGCCAGCAGGCGCGGGGAGACCCAGTACTTC. Encoded protein: CASRRGETQYF.

The V call is TRBV4-3, the J call TRBJ2-6; possibly TRBD1 for D (5 bases). V dropped 1 base and J dropped 1 base, with 11 bases sitting between them. The length of the CDR3 is 17 residues. The V gene's germline CDR1 is LGHNA and CDR2 YSLEER. The DNA of the CDR3 is TGCGCCAGCAGCCAAGGAAACCCAGGGTCTGGGGCCAACGTCCTGACTTTC. Its translation: CASSQGNPGSGANVLTF.